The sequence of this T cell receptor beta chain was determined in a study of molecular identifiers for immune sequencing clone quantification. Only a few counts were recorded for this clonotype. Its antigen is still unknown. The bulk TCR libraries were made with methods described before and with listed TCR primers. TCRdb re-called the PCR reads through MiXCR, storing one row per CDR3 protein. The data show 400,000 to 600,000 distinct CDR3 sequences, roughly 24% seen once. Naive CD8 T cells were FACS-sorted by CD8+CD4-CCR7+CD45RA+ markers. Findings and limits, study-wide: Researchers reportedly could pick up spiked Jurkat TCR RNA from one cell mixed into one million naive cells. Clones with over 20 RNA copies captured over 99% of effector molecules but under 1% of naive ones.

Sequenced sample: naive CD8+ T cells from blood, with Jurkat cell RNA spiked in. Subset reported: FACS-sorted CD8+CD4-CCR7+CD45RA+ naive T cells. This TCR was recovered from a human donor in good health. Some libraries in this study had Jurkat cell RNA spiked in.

The CDR3 DNA is TGCGCCAGCAGCTGTGAACCGGGACAGGGGTGCACCGGGGAGCTGTTTTTT. Protein: CASSCEPGQGCTGELFF. The V call is TRBV5-1, the J call TRBJ2-2, with 10 bases that match TRBD1. The germline V gene encodes CDR1 SGHRS and CDR2 YFSETQ. The CDR3 is 17 residues long. V lost 3 bases, J lost 4 bases, and 9 bases stayed unmatched.